This T cell receptor (beta chain) was profiled in a study of human CD4 T cells and Enterobacteriaceae. Clones were read by immunoSEQ multiplex PCR, and TCRdb kept only the in-frame ones, dropping some. Among tens of thousands of clones listed, 82% were seen once. Memory CD4+ T cells were sorted as all CD4+ cells except CD45RA+CCR7+CD95- naive cells, over 95% pure. Trimming left V 5 bases short and J 2 bases short, with 7 bases between. The germline gives CDR1 LNHDA, CDR2 SQIVND (reference sequence). CDR3 size: 12 residues. Material: memory CD4+ T cells from blood. The TCR was taken from a human donor in good health. This chain connects TRBV19 to TRBJ2-7; tentatively, D is TRBD1 (5 bases). CDR3: CASSDRTYEQYF. CDR3 nucleotides: TGTGCCAGTAGTGACAGAACCTACGAGCAGTACTTC.